Below, 4 T cell receptor beta chains from the same sample are listed, as sequenced in a study of blood T cell repertoires in COVID-19 (dated by TCRdb to 2019 to 2021). Library construction relied on the immunoSEQ multiplex PCR assay. In TCRdb, the immuneACCESS table is reduced to in-frame sequences with V and J assigned. These tables do not hold every clone; where another copy was compared, an unresolved V gene accounts for under half, and the others remain unexplained. The sample table records about 120,000 clones; roughly 85% of these occur just once. About 13% of the sample is in the top ten clones. Input material: peripheral blood. These receptors were collected from a human donor in a cohort sampled during active COVID-19.

The chain combines TRBV5-5 with TRBJ2-7, with D possibly being TRBD1 (6 bases). In germline, CDR1 is SGHKS, CDR2 YYEKEE (reference sequence). The CDR3 extends over 14 amino acids. V lost 1 base and J lost 0, with 8 bases in between. The CDR3 region has the DNA TGTGCCAGCAGCTTGACAGGGACCTCCTACGAGCAGTACTTC. Translated, it gives CASSLTGTSYEQYF.

The chain is built from TRBV7-9 and TRBJ2-2, with D possibly TRBD1 on 6 matching bases. There are 14 residues in the CDR3. V lost 3 bases to trimming and J lost 5 bases, with 10 bases between them. CDR1 is SEHNR, CDR2 FQNEAQ, per germline (reference sequence). The CDR3 coding sequence is TGTGCCAGCAGCTTCCACAGGGATACCGGGGAGCTGTTTTTT. This sequence encodes CASSFHRDTGELFF.

The J gene is TRBJ1-6, the V gene TRBV4-2; possible D gene TRBD1, 6 bases. The length of the CDR3 is 16 residues. The ends were cut back, 3 bases at V and 10 bases at J, with 19 bases in the middle. Per germline, CDR1 LGHNA and CDR2 YNFKEQ. The CDR3 DNA sequence: TGTGCCAGCAGCCAGACCCCCAGGGGCGATGGGTCACCCCTCCACTTT. This gives the protein CASSQTPRGDGSPLHF.

The genes are TRBV29-1 and TRBJ2-1, with a weak D call TRBD1 (6 bases). The CDR3 runs 11 residues. CDR1 is SQVTM, CDR2 ANQGSEA, per germline. V was cut by 4 bases and J by 12 bases, with 13 bases left in between. CDR3 sequence: CSVVQGLGQFF. The CDR3 DNA is TGCAGCGTTGTCCAGGGGTTAGGGCAGTTCTTC.